The sequence of this T cell receptor beta chain was determined in a study of cytomegalovirus exposure and HLA in healthy donors. Points from the study as a whole: There were some public TCRs occurring in many donors, but most TCR sequences were rare.

The PCR ran on 60 Vbeta and 13 Jbeta primers. Assay used: immunoSEQ multiplex PCR; TCRdb lists only in-frame clones, some missing. The table shows about 76,000 clones, with 72% occurring only once. This clone was observed a few times. Its antigen is unidentified. The sequencing input was PBMCs. The sequence was obtained from a woman aged 40 to 55 in good health and CMV-seropositive.

In nucleotides, the CDR3 is TGCGCCAGCAGCCAAGATTTGACTCAAGAGACCCAGTACTTC. Amino acid sequence: CASSQDLTQETQYF. The V call is TRBV4-1, the J call TRBJ2-5; no clear D gene. The CDR3 is 14 amino acids. Trimming took 0 bases from V and 2 from J, leaving 7 bases between them. CDR1 and CDR2 (germline): MGHRA, YSYEKL.